The 29 T cell receptor beta chains in this list originate from one sample, sequenced in a study of graft-versus-host responses after intestinal transplantation. The protocol was immunoSEQ multiplex PCR, while the TCRdb copy is restricted to in-frame clones and leaves out a portion. Among over 65,000 clones listed, 92% were seen once. The source material was PBMCs, sampled 98 days after intestinal transplantation. The receptor source for this set is a human patient who received an intestinal transplant, so some T cells may come from the graft donor.

The chain links TRBV27 to TRBJ2-5; 8 bases fit TRBD1. The J segment lost 5 bases and the V segment lost 5 bases, leaving 10 bases of the junction unmatched. CDR1 and CDR2 from the germline V gene are MNHEY and SMNVEV (reference sequence). This CDR3 has 15 amino acids. The CDR3 region has the DNA TGTGCCAGCAGTCCGACCCGGACAGGGAGGGAGACCCAGTACTTC. Its protein is CASSPTRTGRETQYF.

This chain uses TRBV6-5 with TRBJ1-1; D perhaps matches TRBD1 (6 bases). The CDR3 length is 15 residues. The germline V and J ends were trimmed by 0 bases and 1 base, with 9 bases remaining between them. Germline values: CDR1 MNHEY, CDR2 SVGAGI. The CDR3 loop is CASSYSTGQNTEAFF. The CDR3 DNA reads TGTGCCAGCAGTTACTCCACAGGGCAGAACACTGAAGCTTTCTTT.

This clone was counted a single time. The chain has TRBV5-1 and TRBJ1-1, with D unclear. Trimming cost V 0 bases and J 10 bases, with 13 bases left between them. Germline V gene lookup returns CDR1 SGHRS and CDR2 YFSETQ. The CDR3 has 13 residues. CDR3 sequence (DNA): TGCGCCAGCAGCTTGGACGGAACAGATTTAGCTTTCTTT. This codes for CASSLDGTDLAFF.

The J gene is TRBJ1-3, the V gene TRBV6-8; tentative D call: TRBD1 (6 bases). The ends were cut back, 8 bases at V and 0 bases at J, with 14 bases in the middle. Per the germline V gene, CDR1 is MNHGY and CDR2 is SAAAGT. The CDR3 extends over 15 amino acids. The CDR3 bases are TGTGCCAGCCAGCTCAGACAGGACTCTGGAAACACCATATATTTT. As protein: CASQLRQDSGNTIYF.

The rearrangement uses TRBV10-3 and TRBJ2-3; maybe TRBD1 (6 bases). This CDR3 spans 13 amino acids. Germline lookup yields CDR1 ENHRY and CDR2 SYGVKD. Trimming stripped 10 bases from V and 2 bases from J, with 13 bases between. Written as DNA, the CDR3 is TGTGCCAACCAAGGGACATTCACAGATACGCAGTATTTT. Its protein product is CANQGTFTDTQYF.

The rearrangement uses TRBV12-5 and TRBJ2-7; TRBD1 or TRBD2 may be the D gene (5 bases each). The CDR3 covers 16 residues. Per germline, CDR1 LGHNT and CDR2 FRNRAP. Trimming left V 2 bases short and J 2 bases short, with 16 bases between. CDR3 DNA: TGTGCTAGTGGTTTGCCAGCCGGGACCCTCGCCTACGAGCAGTACTTC. Amino acids: CASGLPAGTLAYEQYF.

The chain has TRBV27 and TRBJ2-3; D is undetermined. CDR1 is MNHEY, CDR2 SMNVEV, per germline (reference sequence). V lost 0 bases and J 4 bases, leaving 8 bases between the germline ends. This CDR3 spans 14 amino acids. As DNA, the CDR3 is TGTGCCAGCAGTTTATCAAGCCCTCCAGATACGCAGTATTTT. Its protein product is CASSLSSPPDTQYF.

The V call is TRBV19, the J call TRBJ1-5; tentative D call: TRBD1 (5 bases). This CDR3 comprises 16 residues. Trimming shortened V by 3 bases and J by 1 base, and 13 bases separated the two germline ends. Germline V gene sequence: CDR1 LNHDA, CDR2 SQIVND (reference sequence). The CDR3 sequence is CASSMVGGQSNQPQHF. Here the CDR3 DNA reads TGTGCCAGTAGTATGGTGGGGGGTCAAAGCAATCAGCCCCAGCATTTT.

This chain uses TRBV27 with TRBJ2-7, with 8 nucleotides matching TRBD1. J gave up 1 base and V 6 bases, and 11 bases lay outside the gene matches. Germline V gene data show CDR1 as MNHEY and CDR2 as SMNVEV (reference sequence). The CDR3 spans 16 residues. The CDR3 region has the DNA TGTGCCAGCAGCCCCTCCTGGACAGGGATATCCTACGAGCAGTACTTC. Translated, it gives CASSPSWTGISYEQYF.

Remarks on this clone: At one end the junction does not follow the germline gene, possibly because of a read error. This chain joins TRBV5-1 and TRBJ1-2; 11 bases map to TRBD1. Germline V lookup: CDR1 SGHRS, CDR2 YFSETQ. CDR3 length equals 15 residues. The CDR3 loop reads CTSSSGTGGSYGYTF. CDR3 nucleotides: TGCACCAGCAGCTCTGGGACAGGGGGTAGTTATGGCTACACCTTC.

This chain links TRBV2 with TRBJ1-5, with 8 bases that match TRBD1. Germline CDR1 and CDR2: SNHLY and FYNNEI. J lost 5 bases, V lost 3 bases, and 9 bases had no gene match. There are 16 residues in the CDR3. The CDR3 sequence is CASSELPGGIDQPQHF. The CDR3 DNA is TGTGCCAGCAGTGAGCTTCCAGGGGGCATCGATCAGCCCCAGCATTTT.

As to this clone: The junction departs from germline at one end; a sequencing error may be responsible. The chain links TRBV4-1 to TRBJ1-6, with D possibly being TRBD1 (5 bases). The CDR3 is 13 amino acids. Germline CDR1 reads MGHRA; CDR2 reads YSYEKL. The CDR3 here is CASSHPRDSPLHF. The CDR3 DNA sequence: TGTGCCAGCAGCCACCCCAGGGATTCACCCCTCCACTTT.

This chain connects TRBV19 to TRBJ1-2, with unresolved D. Germline V gene sequence: CDR1 LNHDA, CDR2 SQIVND (reference sequence). The CDR3 length is 11 residues. Between the trimmed V and J ends, which lost 2 bases and 2 bases, there was a span of 0 bases. The DNA for the CDR3 is TGTGCCAGTAGTATAAACTATGGCTACACCTTC. Translation gives CASSINYGYTF. The variable domain in full, completed from reference TRBV19 and TRBJ1-2, reads DGGITQSPKYLFRKEGQNVTLSCEQNLNHDAMYWYRQDPGQGLRLIYYSQIVNDFQKGDIAEGYSVSREKKESFPLTVTSAQKNPTAFYLCASSINYGYTFGSGTRLTVV.

The chain employs TRBV4-2 and TRBJ1-1; D ambiguous. The CDR3 is made up of 14 amino acids. V lost 4 bases and J lost 0, with 9 bases in between. Germline assignment: CDR1 LGHNA and CDR2 YNFKEQ. The CDR3 DNA reads as TGTGCCAGCAGCCCAACTCAAATGAACACTGAAGCTTTCTTT. Residues: CASSPTQMNTEAFF.

The J gene is TRBJ2-1, the V gene TRBV11-3, with a tentative D call TRBD1 (6 bases). Trimming cost V 0 bases and J 0 bases, with 9 bases left between them. Germline CDR1 SGHNT, CDR2 YENEEA. The CDR3 consists of 16 residues. The CDR3 DNA follows: TGTGCCAGCAGCTTAGAGGGGACAAGCTCCTACAATGAGCAGTTCTTC. It is translated as CASSLEGTSSYNEQFF.

The chain combines TRBV2 with TRBJ1-1; D is undetermined. Germline CDR1 is SNHLY and CDR2 is FYNNEI. Trimming took 8 bases from V and 1 from J, leaving 11 bases between them. The length of the CDR3 is 13 residues. CDR3 sequence (DNA): TGTGCCAGCTTGCGGCAGGCGAACACTGAAGCTTTCTTT. It translates to CASLRQANTEAFF.

This chain joins TRBV5-1 and TRBJ1-4; D gene ambiguous. CDR1 is SGHRS, CDR2 YFSETQ, per germline. This CDR3 is built from 14 residues. The V end was cut by 5 bases, the J end by 7 bases, with 15 bases between. This chain's CDR3 is CASRLLGIGEKLFF. The CDR3 nucleotides read TGCGCCAGCAGGCTTCTGGGGATAGGTGAAAAACTGTTTTTT.

The rearrangement uses TRBV6-4 and TRBJ1-2; tentative D call: TRBD1 (6 bases). CDR3 length: 16 amino acids. Germline assignment: CDR1 MRHNA and CDR2 SNTAGT. V was pared by 2 bases and J by 5 bases, with 18 bases between. The CDR3 nucleotides read TGTGCCAGCAGTGACCCAGGGGCAGGGGAGGGGTATGGCTACACCTTC. Protein: CASSDPGAGEGYGYTF.

The chain is built from TRBV5-6 and TRBJ2-7; 7 bases agree with TRBD1. Germline V CDR1 and CDR2: SGHDT, YYEEEE. The CDR3 extends over 14 amino acids. V shed 6 bases, J shed 2 bases, and the junction held 8 bases outside the gene matches. CDR3 sequence (DNA): TGTGCCAGCACCCTCGACAGGGCAACCTACGAGCAGTACTTC. Protein product: CASTLDRATYEQYF. Looking up the rest from reference TRBV5-6 and TRBJ2-7 gives the full variable domain: DAGVTQSPTHLIKTRGQQVTLRCSPKSGHDTVSWYQQALGQGPQFIFQYYEEEERQRGNFPDRFSGHQFPNYSSELNVNALLLGDSALYLCASTLDRATYEQYFGPGTRLTVT.

The chain combines TRBV15 with TRBJ2-7; D is unresolved. The CDR3 length is 12 residues. Trimming removed 1 base at V and 3 bases at J, with 4 bases between. Germline values: CDR1 LNHNV, CDR2 YYDKDF (reference sequence). CDR3 DNA sequence: TGTGCCACCAGCAGAGGACACTACGAGCAGTACTTC. Its translation: CATSRGHYEQYF.

The chain combines TRBV9 with TRBJ1-2, with D unresolved. This CDR3 is 15 amino acids long. Trimming stripped 6 bases from V and 0 bases from J, with 15 bases between. Germline CDR1 is SGDLS and CDR2 is YYNGEE. Written as DNA, the CDR3 is TGTGCCAGCATCATAACACGAGGTTCTAACTATGGCTACACCTTC. Its translation: CASIITRGSNYGYTF.

Written as DNA, the CDR3 is TGTGCCAGCAAACTTAGCGGTTACCAAGAGACCCAGTACTTC. This sequence encodes CASKLSGYQETQYF. The chain combines TRBV6-1 with TRBJ2-5; weak D call: TRBD2 (6 bases). Trimming left V 7 bases short and J 0 bases short, with 12 bases between. The CDR3 spans 14 residues. Germline V gene sequence: CDR1 MNHNS, CDR2 SASEGT.

This clone has only one observation. V usage is TRBV27 and J usage is TRBJ2-5; the D gene is possibly TRBD2 (6 bases). CDR3 size: 14 residues. The V end lost 8 bases, the J end lost 2 bases, and 15 bases lay between the germline ends. Looked up from germline, CDR1 is MNHEY and CDR2 is SMNVEV (reference sequence). The CDR3 spells CASGNPSAQETQYF. Here the CDR3 DNA reads TGTGCCAGCGGGAACCCTAGCGCTCAAGAGACCCAGTACTTC.

This clone occurred once. V usage is TRBV11-2 and J usage is TRBJ1-1, with D hard to call. The CDR3 runs to 16 residues. The germline gives CDR1 SGHAT, CDR2 FQNNGV. V lost 0 bases, J lost 3 bases, and 14 bases lay in between. The CDR3: CASSLDPRGVYTEAFF. The CDR3 coding sequence is TGTGCCAGCAGCTTAGATCCCCGGGGAGTATACACTGAAGCTTTCTTT.

The rearrangement joins TRBV14 to TRBJ2-7; D gene uncertain. Germline V lookup: CDR1 SGHDN, CDR2 FVKESK. The V gene lost 8 bases and the J gene lost 3 bases, with 11 bases spanning the gap. The CDR3 extends over 12 amino acids. The DNA for the CDR3 is TGTGCCAGCGGCGCCAGCCACTACGAGCAGTACTTC. Its protein product is CASGASHYEQYF.

The sample holds a few counts of this clone. The rearrangement uses TRBV5-6 and TRBJ1-2; tentatively, D is TRBD1 (6 bases). The CDR3 sequence is 14 residues long. With 2 bases removed from V and 4 bases from J, the gap between germline ends came to 12 bases. Germline loops: CDR1 SGHDT, CDR2 YYEEEE. CDR3: CASSLGQLGYGYTF. CDR3 nucleotide sequence: TGTGCCAGCAGCTTAGGACAGCTTGGCTATGGCTACACCTTC.

The chain links TRBV5-4 to TRBJ1-1; D might be TRBD1 (5 bases). Between the trimmed V and J ends, which lost 0 bases and 10 bases, there was a span of 10 bases. The CDR3 length is 12 residues. The germline V gene has CDR1 SGHNT and CDR2 YYREEE (reference sequence). In DNA, the CDR3 is TGTGCCAGCAGCTTGGCCCAGGGTGTAGCTTTCTTT. Residues: CASSLAQGVAFF.

The gene calls are TRBV5-6 and TRBJ2-1; 7 nucleotides align to TRBD1. The junction had 9 bases not matched to a gene; V was cut back by 2 bases and J by 4 bases. CDR3 length: 16 amino acids. Germline-derived CDR1 and CDR2 are SGHDT and YYEEEE. The CDR3 spells CASSFVGRGPYNEQFF. The CDR3 DNA sequence: TGTGCCAGCAGCTTCGTTGGAAGGGGGCCTTACAATGAGCAGTTCTTC.

The chain has TRBV7-6 and TRBJ1-3, with D possibly matching TRBD1 (6 bases). Looked up from germline, CDR1 is SGHVS and CDR2 is FNYEAQ. The CDR3 runs 15 residues. V lost 1 base and J lost 3, with 10 bases in between. As DNA, the CDR3 is TGTGCCAGCAGCTTAGAACAGGGAATTGGAAACACCATATATTTT. Amino acids: CASSLEQGIGNTIYF. Filled out from reference TRBV7-6 and TRBJ1-3, the complete variable domain reads GAGVSQSPRYKVTKRGQDVALRCDPISGHVSLYWYRQALGQGPEFLTYFNYEAQQDKSGLPNDRFSAERPEGSISTLTIQRTEQRDSAMYRCASSLEQGIGNTIYFGEGSWLTVV.